This entry concerns a single T cell receptor beta chain. The antigen is not known. This sample was included in a study of memory CD4+ T cells and cytomegalovirus serostatus. Findings and caveats of the study: A US-trained random forest predicted CMV serostatus with median AUC about 0.92. Each of approximately 70 CMV-associated TCRbeta sequences occurred in one to five individuals.

TCRdb keeps only in-frame clones here, not all; method: immunoSEQ multiplex PCR. The sample has 85,000 to 100,000 clones; 80% are singletons. The sort gate was single viable CD3+CD4+CD8-CD45RO+ cells for memory CD4+ T cells. V was clipped by 1 base and J by 7 bases, with 10 bases between them. Looked up from germline, CDR1 is ENHRY and CDR2 is SYGVKD. This CDR3 has 13 amino acids. This clonotype was sampled from an adult in good health and CMV-seropositive. This rearrangement joins TRBV10-3 to TRBJ1-2; D is undetermined. Sequenced material: memory CD4+ T cells from blood. In DNA form, the CDR3 reads TGTGCCATCAGTGAGTGGATATGGGGTGGCTACACCTTC. The encoded protein is CAISEWIWGGYTF.